The clone carrying this TCR beta chain was counted only a few times. Its antigen is undetermined. Unique molecular identifiers were used to barcode this TCRbeta library. TCRdb reprocessed the PCR reads with MiXCR, giving one entry per CDR3 protein. The sample yields around 490,000 distinct CDR3 sequences, 9.5% to 12% seen once. These data belong to a study of T-cell reconstitution after alpha-beta-depleted transplantation in children. Study observations and caveats: T-cell counts and diversity at one year post-transplant came mainly from newly produced T cells. After transplant, high TCRbeta diversity at day 60 in some patients arose from surviving recipient T cells and thymic progenitors. Alpha-beta T cells about two months after transplant reportedly derived from several hundred expanded graft clones.

The CDR3 has 13 residues. Germline V gene data show CDR1 as MDHEN and CDR2 as SYDVKM. V lost 7 bases to trimming and J lost 4 bases, with 13 bases between them. The sequence came from a female patient aged 2-10 years who had a stem cell transplant for aplastic anemia, so the T cells may come from the graft donor. Specimen: PBMCs, mostly from graft donor cells, collected 180 days after TCRalphabeta/CD19-depleted stem cell transplant. The gene calls are TRBV28 and TRBJ2-5; D gene ambiguous. The CDR3 is CASTDSATETQYF. The CDR3 DNA sequence: TGTGCCAGCACTGACTCGGCCACAGAGACCCAGTACTTC.